This T cell receptor beta chain was captured by sequencing in a study of Graves' ophthalmopathy and Graves' hyperthyroidism. Study overall: Stable hyperthyroidism meant no ophthalmopathy within 18 months of follow-up. Findings of the study overall: Blood contained most expanded thyroid clonotypes exceeding 0.001 frequency. Prediction of ophthalmopathy progression reached about 71% sensitivity and approximately 74% specificity.

This clonotype has a count of ten or more. Antigen specificity is unknown. Germline V gives CDR1 WNHNN, CDR2 SYGVQD (reference sequence). The CDR3 has 20 residues. Losses at the gene ends were 7 bases for V and 2 bases for J; bases not matched to a gene: 25. TCR beta CDR3 amplification used RNA transcripts. An opening RT-PCR round employed HTBI primers and preceded a second-round multiplex PCR. TCRdb analysed the multiplex PCR reads with MiXCR anew, one entry per CDR3 protein. The repertoire holds over a million distinct CDR3 sequences, with approximately 35% as singletons. Thyroid ultrasound, orbital computed tomography, TRAb, serum thyroxine and clinical symptoms formed the basis of diagnosis.

The sequence came from an adult man with Graves' hyperthyroidism. Sequencing was done on a sample of peripheral blood or thyroid tissue (not recorded which). V gene TRBV10-1 combines with J gene TRBJ1-2; TRBD1 agrees at 7 bases. The CDR3, as DNA: TGCGCCAGCATTGGGCTGGGGAAACTATCCACCGGGACAGTAAACTATGGCTACACCTTC. Protein product: CASIGLGKLSTGTVNYGYTF.